Here is one T cell receptor (beta chain) with its context. Its specificity is unknown. This sample is drawn from a study of T cell responses to AZD1222 COVID-19 vaccine. Whole-study findings and limits: White British people made up most donors, females outnumbered males, and clonal diversity was possibly underestimated. Elevations in Spike-specific TCR breadth and depth followed administration of two AZD1222 doses.

Germline CDR1 and CDR2: SEHNR and FQNEAQ (reference sequence). Trimming took 1 base from V and 5 from J, leaving 5 bases between them. The CDR3 loop spans 12 amino acids. Sequencing used immunoSEQ multiplex PCR; TCRdb keeps in-frame clones, though not all of them. The repertoire has some 120,000 clones, roughly 93% of them found once; the top ten carry around 7%. The TCR sequence derives from an adult in good health. V is TRBV7-9 and J is TRBJ2-5; no reliable D call. The input for sequencing was peripheral blood, taken on day 0 of AZD1222 vaccination. The CDR3 here is CASSLGLETQYF. The CDR3 DNA sequence: TGTGCCAGCAGCTTAGGTTTGGAGACCCAGTACTTC.